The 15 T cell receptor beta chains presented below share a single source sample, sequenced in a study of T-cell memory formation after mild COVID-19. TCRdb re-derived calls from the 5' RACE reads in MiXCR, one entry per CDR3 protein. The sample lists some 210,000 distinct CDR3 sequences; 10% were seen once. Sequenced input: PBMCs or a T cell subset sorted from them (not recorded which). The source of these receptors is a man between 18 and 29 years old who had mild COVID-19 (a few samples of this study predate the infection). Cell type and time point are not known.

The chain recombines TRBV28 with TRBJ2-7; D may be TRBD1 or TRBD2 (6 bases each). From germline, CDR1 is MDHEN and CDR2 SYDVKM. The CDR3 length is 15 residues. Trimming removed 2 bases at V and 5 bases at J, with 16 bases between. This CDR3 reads CASSLGGGPENEQYV. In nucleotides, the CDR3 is TGTGCCAGCAGTTTAGGTGGGGGGCCCGAAAACGAGCAGTACGTC.

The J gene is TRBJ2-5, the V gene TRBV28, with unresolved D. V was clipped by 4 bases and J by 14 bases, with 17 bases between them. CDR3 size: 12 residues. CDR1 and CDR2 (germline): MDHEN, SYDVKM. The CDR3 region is CASSSPERTGYF. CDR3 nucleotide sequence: TGTGCCAGCAGTTCCCCGGAGAGGACCGGTTACTTC.

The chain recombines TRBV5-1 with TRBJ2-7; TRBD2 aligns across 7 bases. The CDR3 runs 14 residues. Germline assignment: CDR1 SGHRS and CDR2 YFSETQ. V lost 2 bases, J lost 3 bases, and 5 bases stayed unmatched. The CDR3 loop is CASSFGEGDYEQYV. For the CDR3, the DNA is TGCGCCAGCAGCTTCGGGGAGGGCGACTACGAGCAGTACGTC.

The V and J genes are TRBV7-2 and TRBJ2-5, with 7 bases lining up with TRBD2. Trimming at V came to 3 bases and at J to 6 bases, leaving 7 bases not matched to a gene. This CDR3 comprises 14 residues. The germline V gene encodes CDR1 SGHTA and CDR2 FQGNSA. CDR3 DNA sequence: TGTGCCAGCAGCTTTGTCCGGGGAGGGCAGACCCAGTACTTC. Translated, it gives CASSFVRGGQTQYF. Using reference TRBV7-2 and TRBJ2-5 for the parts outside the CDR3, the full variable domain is GAGVSQSPSNKVTEKGKDVELRCDPISGHTALYWYRQSLGQGLEFLIYFQGNSAPDKSGLPSDRFSAERTGGSVSTLTIQRTQQEDSAVYLCASSFVRGGQTQYFGPGTRLLVL.

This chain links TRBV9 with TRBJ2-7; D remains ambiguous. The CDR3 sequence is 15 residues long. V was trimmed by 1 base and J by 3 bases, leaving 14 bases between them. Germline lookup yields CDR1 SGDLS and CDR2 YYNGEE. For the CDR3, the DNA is TGTGCCAGCAGCGTACAATCAGGTGATATCTACGAGCAGTACTTC. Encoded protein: CASSVQSGDIYEQYF.

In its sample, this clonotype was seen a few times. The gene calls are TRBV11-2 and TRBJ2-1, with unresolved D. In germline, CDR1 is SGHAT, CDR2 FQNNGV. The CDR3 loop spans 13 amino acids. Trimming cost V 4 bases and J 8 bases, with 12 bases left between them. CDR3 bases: TGTGCCAGCAGCTATGACTGGCTGGATGAGCAGTTCTTC. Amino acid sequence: CASSYDWLDEQFF.

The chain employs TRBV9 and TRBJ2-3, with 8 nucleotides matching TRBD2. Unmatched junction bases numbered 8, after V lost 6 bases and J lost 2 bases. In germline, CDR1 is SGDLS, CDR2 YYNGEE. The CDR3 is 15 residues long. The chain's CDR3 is CASTIFGGVTDTQYF. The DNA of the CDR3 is TGTGCCAGCACCATCTTCGGGGGGGTCACAGATACGCAGTATTTT.

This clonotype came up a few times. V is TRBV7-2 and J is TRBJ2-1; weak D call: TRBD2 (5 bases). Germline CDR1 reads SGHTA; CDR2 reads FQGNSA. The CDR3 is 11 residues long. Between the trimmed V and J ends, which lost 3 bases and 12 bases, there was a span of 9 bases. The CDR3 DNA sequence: TGTGCCAGCAGCTTCGGGGTGAGGCAGTTCTTC. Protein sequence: CASSFGVRQFF.

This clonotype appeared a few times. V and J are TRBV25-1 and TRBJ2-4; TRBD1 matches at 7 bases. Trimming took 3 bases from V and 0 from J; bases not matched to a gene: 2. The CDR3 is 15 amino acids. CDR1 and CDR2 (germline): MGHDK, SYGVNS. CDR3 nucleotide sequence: TGTGCCAGCAGTGAGACAGGGATAGCCAAAAACATTCAGTACTTC. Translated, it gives CASSETGIAKNIQYF.

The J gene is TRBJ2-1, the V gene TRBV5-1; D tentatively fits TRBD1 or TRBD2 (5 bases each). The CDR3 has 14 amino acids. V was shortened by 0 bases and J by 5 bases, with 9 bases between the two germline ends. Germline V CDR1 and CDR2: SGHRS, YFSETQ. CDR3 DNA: TGCGCCAGCAGCTTGGCCCTGGGGGACAATGAGCAGTTCTTC. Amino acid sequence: CASSLALGDNEQFF.

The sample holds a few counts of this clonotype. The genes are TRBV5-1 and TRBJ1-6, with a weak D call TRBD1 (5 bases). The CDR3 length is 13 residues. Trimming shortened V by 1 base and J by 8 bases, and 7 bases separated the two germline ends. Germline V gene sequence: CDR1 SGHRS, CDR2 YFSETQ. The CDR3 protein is CASSLSGDSPLHF. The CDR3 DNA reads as TGCGCCAGCAGCTTGTCGGGGGATTCACCCCTCCACTTT. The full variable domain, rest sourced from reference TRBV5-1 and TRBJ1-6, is KAGVTQTPRYLIKTRGQQVTLSCSPISGHRSVSWYQQTPGQGLQFLFEYFSETQRNKGNFPGRFSGRQFSNSRSEMNVSTLELGDSALYLCASSLSGDSPLHFGNGTRLTVT.

The CDR3 sequence: CASSAILWDSSYEQYF. The CDR3 nucleotides are TGTGCCAGCAGCGCCATCCTTTGGGACAGCTCCTACGAGCAGTACTTC. The rearrangement links TRBV14 to TRBJ1-2, with 7 bases identical to TRBD1. TRBJ2-7 matches the DNA end more closely, so the J call is doubtful. Germline V lookup: CDR1 SGHDN, CDR2 FVKESK. The length of the CDR3 is 16 residues.

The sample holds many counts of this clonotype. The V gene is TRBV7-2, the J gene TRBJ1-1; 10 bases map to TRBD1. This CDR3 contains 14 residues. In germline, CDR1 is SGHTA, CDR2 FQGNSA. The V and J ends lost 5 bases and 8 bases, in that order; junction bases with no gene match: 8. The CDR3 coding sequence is TGTGCCAGCAGCCGGAGGACAGGGGGAGAAGAAGCTTTCTTT. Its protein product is CASSRRTGGEEAFF.

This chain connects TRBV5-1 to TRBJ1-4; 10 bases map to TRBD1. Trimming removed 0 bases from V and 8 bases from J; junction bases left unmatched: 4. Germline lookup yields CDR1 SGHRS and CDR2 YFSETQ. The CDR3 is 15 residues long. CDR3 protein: CASSLGTGGEEKLFF. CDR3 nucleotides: TGCGCCAGCAGCTTGGGGACAGGGGGTGAAGAAAAACTGTTTTTT.

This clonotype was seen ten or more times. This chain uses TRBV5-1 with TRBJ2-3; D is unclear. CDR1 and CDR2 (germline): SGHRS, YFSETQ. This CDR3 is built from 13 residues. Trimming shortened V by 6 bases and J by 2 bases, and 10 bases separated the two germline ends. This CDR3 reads CASTPQLTDTQYF. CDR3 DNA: TGCGCCAGCACCCCCCAGCTCACAGATACGCAGTATTTT. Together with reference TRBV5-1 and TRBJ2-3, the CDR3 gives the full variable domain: KAGVTQTPRYLIKTRGQQVTLSCSPISGHRSVSWYQQTPGQGLQFLFEYFSETQRNKGNFPGRFSGRQFSNSRSEMNVSTLELGDSALYLCASTPQLTDTQYFGPGTRLTVL.